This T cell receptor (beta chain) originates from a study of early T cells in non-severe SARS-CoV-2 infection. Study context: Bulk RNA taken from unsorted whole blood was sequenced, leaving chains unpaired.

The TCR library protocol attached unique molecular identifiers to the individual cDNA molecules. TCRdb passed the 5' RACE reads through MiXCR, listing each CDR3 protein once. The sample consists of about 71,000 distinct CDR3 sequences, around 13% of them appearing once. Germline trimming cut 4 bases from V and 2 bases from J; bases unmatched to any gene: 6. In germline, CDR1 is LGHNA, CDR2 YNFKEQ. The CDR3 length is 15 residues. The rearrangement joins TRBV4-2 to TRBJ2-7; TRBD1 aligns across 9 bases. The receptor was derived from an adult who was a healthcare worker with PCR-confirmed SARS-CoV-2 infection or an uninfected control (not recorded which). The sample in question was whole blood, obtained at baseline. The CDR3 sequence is CASSPTGTGPYEQYF. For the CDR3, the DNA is TGTGCCAGCAGCCCGACCGGGACAGGGCCCTACGAGCAGTACTTC.